This TCR beta chain came from a study of OX40 agonist ivuxolimab in advanced cancers. Some background on the complete study: Ivuxolimab, which targeted the costimulatory receptor OX40 (CD134), was an agonistic, fully human IgG2 monoclonal antibody. The paper covers the monotherapy dose-escalation part of the phase I ivuxolimab trial, which included N ≈ 50 patients. In the dose-escalation cohort, 82.7% of patients were male, and the mean age was around 60 years, with a range of about 20 to 90. Intravenous ivuxolimab was administered to patients every 2 weeks at six dose levels: 0.01, 0.1, 0.3, 1.5, 3 and 10 mg/kg. Partial responses occurred in three dose-escalation patients, of whom one had hepatocellular carcinoma and two had cutaneous melanoma. Patients were allowed to have had prior anti-PD-1, anti-PD-L1 or anti-CTLA-4 therapy, and roughly 40% of the dose-escalation patients had been treated with checkpoint inhibitors. Of the approximately 50 dose-escalation patients, hepatocellular carcinoma was present in around 20, melanoma in roughly 15, renal cell carcinoma in 9 and head and neck cancer in 9. Peripheral TCRbeta sequencing was intended to test whether TCR sequence diversity was altered and clonal T-cell expansion was caused by ivuxolimab.

Genomic DNA was extracted from sorted cells for sequencing of the TCRbeta CDR3 region. The immunoSEQ Assay was used for sequencing of TCRbeta CDR3 regions. TCRdb obtained this table from immuneACCESS and retained in-frame rearrangements with V and J assigned. These tables miss some clones; where compared with another copy, unresolved V genes account for less than half of the shortfall, and the remainder is unexplained. This sample is represented by about 86,000 clones; approximately 90% of them were singletons. Jointly, the top ten make up approximately 1.5% of the sample. This clone appeared a single time. The specificity of this receptor is unknown. Base-call qualities are not available, and no considerably larger clone is one nucleotide away. Patients with autoimmune disease history or receiving systemic immunosuppression were excluded from the trial. Peripheral blood for TCR sequencing was collected from all dose cohorts at baseline, on cycle 4 day 1, and on cycle 7 day 1. The samples were taken from a phase I, first-in-human, multicenter, open-label dose-escalation trial of ivuxolimab. Adults with locally advanced or metastatic head and neck squamous cell, hepatocellular, melanoma or renal cell carcinoma were enrolled in the trial. Before TCR sequencing, CD4+ T cells and CD8+ T cells from peripheral blood were sorted into separate populations.

Overall results and qualifications from the work: At doses from 0.1 to 3.0 mg/kg, clonal expansion was seen in both CD4+ and CD8+ blood T cells between baseline and week 6. After ivuxolimab, expanded clones were on average more numerous among CD8+ T cells than among CD4+ T cells. Low levels of normalized T-cell clonal expansion were also seen in some patients who did not respond. Which antigens the clonally expanded peripheral T cells were specific for was not determined. In partial responders in the 0.1-3.0 mg/kg groups, normalized peripheral clonal expansion was found to be among the lowest, especially among CD8+ T cells.

There are 15 amino acids in the CDR3, from cysteine to phenylalanine inclusive. Only the CDR3 portion is preserved as DNA: 45 bases, with reading frame beginning at the first base. The germline V gene (reference sequence) gives CDR1 as GTSNPN and CDR2 as SVGIG. At the junction V is shortened by 3 bases and J by 8 bases, with 20 bases in between. The V and J segments used are TRBV30 and TRBJ2-1; the D gene could be TRBD1 or TRBD2, each one agreeing over 5 bases. This sequence originates from an adult with an advanced solid tumor such as melanoma, head and neck, liver or kidney cancer. The material was CD4+ or CD8+ T cells sorted from blood, obtained in a trial of the OX40 agonist ivuxolimab. Here the CDR3 is given as CAWSPGAPLGHEQFF. The nucleotide sequence reads as follows: TGTGCCTGGAGCCCCGGGGCCCCCCTCGGTCATGAGCAGTTCTTC. Beyond the CDR3, the reference TRBV30 and TRBJ2-1 genes provide the residues; the full variable domain reads: SQTIHQWPATLVQPVGSPLSLECTVEGTSNPNLYWYRQAAGRGLQLLFYSVGIGQISSEVPQNLSASRPQDRQFILSSKKLLLSDSGFYLCAWSPGAPLGHEQFFGPGTRLTVL.